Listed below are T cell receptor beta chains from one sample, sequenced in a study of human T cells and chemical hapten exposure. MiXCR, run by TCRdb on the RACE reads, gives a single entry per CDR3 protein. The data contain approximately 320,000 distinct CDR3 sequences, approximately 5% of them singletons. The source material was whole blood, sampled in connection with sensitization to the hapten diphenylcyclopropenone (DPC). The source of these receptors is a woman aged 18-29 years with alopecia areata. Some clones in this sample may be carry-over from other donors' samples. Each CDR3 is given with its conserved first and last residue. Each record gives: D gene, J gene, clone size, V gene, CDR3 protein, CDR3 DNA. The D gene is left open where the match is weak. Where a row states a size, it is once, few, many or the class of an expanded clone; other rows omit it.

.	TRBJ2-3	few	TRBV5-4	CASSLVVPGADTQYF	TGTGCCAGCAGCTTGGTGGTTCCGGGGGCAGATACGCAGTATTTT
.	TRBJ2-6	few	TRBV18	CASSPLNTGANVLTF	TGTGCCAGCTCACCGCTGAATACTGGGGCCAACGTCCTGACTTTC
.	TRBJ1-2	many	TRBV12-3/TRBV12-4	CASSLWSERVYGYTF	TGTGCCAGCAGTTTATGGTCCGAGAGGGTCTATGGCTACACCTTC
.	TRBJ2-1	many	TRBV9	CASSVAPGRNNEQFF	TGTGCCAGCAGCGTAGCTCCGGGACGGAACAATGAGCAGTTCTTC
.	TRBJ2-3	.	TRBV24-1	CATSETGLVNGGDTQYF	TGTGCCACCAGTGAGACAGGACTAGTTAATGGAGGGGATACGCAGTATTTT
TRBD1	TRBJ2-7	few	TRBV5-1	CASKTGTGYYEQYF	TGCGCCAGCAAAACCGGGACAGGTTATTACGAGCAGTACTTC
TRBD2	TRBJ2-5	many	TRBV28	CASSSGLARERTQYF	TGTGCCAGCAGTTCCGGACTAGCTAGGGAAAGGACCCAGTACTTC
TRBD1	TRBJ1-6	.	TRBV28	CASSWGGTGDSPLHF	TGTGCCAGCAGCTGGGGGGGGACAGGGGATTCACCCCTCCACTTT
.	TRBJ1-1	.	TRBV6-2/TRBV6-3	CASSYQTVNEAFF	TGTGCCAGCAGTTACCAGACAGTCAATGAAGCTTTCTTT
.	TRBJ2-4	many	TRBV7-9	CASSLVTGFAKNIQYF	TGTGCCAGCAGCTTAGTTACAGGGTTTGCCAAAAACATTCAGTACTTC
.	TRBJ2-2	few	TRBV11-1	CASSVYRSDPGELFF	TGTGCCAGCAGCGTGTACAGGAGCGATCCCGGGGAGCTGTTTTTT
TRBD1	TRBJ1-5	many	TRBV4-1	CASSQDRQGGRPQHF	TGCGCCAGCAGCCAAGACCGACAGGGCGGACGGCCCCAGCATTTT
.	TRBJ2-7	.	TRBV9	CASSGDSWPSYEQYF	TGTGCCAGCAGCGGAGACAGTTGGCCCTCCTACGAGCAGTACTTC
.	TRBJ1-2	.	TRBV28	CASGAKHYGYTF	TGTGCCAGTGGCGCAAAGCATTATGGCTACACCTTC
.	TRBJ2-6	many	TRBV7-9	CASSFTGSGANVLTF	TGTGCCAGCAGCTTCACGGGCTCTGGGGCCAACGTCCTGACTTTC
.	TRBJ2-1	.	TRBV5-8	CASSLGVSNNEQFF	TGTGCCAGCAGCTTGGGAGTCTCTAACAATGAGCAGTTCTTC
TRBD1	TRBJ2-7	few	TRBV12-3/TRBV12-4	CASSLGDRQEQYF	TGTGCCAGCAGTTTAGGGGACAGGCAGGAGCAGTACTTC
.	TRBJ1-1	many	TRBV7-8	CASSQQGLAFF	TGTGCCAGCAGCCAACAGGGACTAGCTTTCTTT
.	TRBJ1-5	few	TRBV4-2	CASSQDLGRINQPQHF	TGTGCCAGCAGCCAAGATTTGGGGAGGATCAATCAGCCCCAGCATTTT
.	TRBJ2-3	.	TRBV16	CASSWQSTDTQYF	TGTGCCAGCAGCTGGCAGAGCACAGATACGCAGTATTTT
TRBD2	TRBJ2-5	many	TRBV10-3	CAISESPRERGDQETQYF	TGTGCCATCAGTGAGTCACCCAGGGAGCGGGGGGATCAAGAGACCCAGTACTTC
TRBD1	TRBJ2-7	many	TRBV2	CASRETGGFYEQYF	TGTGCCAGCCGAGAGACAGGGGGCTTCTACGAGCAGTACTTC
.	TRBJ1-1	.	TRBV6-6	CASSLTTDSMNTEAFF	TGTGCCAGCAGCTTAACGACCGACAGTATGAACACTGAAGCTTTCTTT
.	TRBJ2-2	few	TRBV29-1	CSVGERGANIWRTGELFF	TGCAGCGTCGGAGAGAGAGGGGCAAACATATGGAGAACCGGGGAGCTGTTTTTT
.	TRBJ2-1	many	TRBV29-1	CSIVNQGRNEQFF	TGCAGCATAGTCAACCAGGGTAGGAATGAGCAGTTCTTC
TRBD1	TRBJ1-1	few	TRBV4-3	CASSQETGALGTEAFF	TGCGCCAGCAGCCAAGAGACAGGGGCGCTTGGCACTGAAGCTTTCTTT
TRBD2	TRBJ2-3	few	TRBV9	CASSALTSGGSTDTQYF	TGTGCCAGCAGCGCCTTGACTAGCGGGGGAAGCACAGATACGCAGTATTTT
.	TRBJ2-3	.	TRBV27	CASSSTGNTQYF	TGTGCCAGCAGTTCAACAGGGAATACGCAGTATTTT
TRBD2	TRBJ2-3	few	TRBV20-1	CSARVAGGRDTQYF	TGCAGTGCTAGAGTAGCGGGGGGGAGAGATACGCAGTATTTT
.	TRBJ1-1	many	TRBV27	CASSLQGSPEAFF	TGTGCCAGCAGTTTGCAGGGGAGCCCTGAAGCTTTCTTT
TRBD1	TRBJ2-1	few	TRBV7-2	CASSLGGTASYNEQFF	TGTGCCAGCAGCTTAGGAGGGACAGCCTCCTACAATGAGCAGTTCTTC
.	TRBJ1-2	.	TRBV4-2	CASSQDSSYTF	TGTGCCAGCAGTCAAGACAGTAGCTACACCTTC
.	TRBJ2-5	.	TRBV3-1	CASSQALDSQETQYF	TGTGCCAGCAGCCAAGCACTTGACAGTCAAGAGACCCAGTACTTC
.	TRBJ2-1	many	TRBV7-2	CASSLYDEQFF	TGTGCCAGCAGTTTATATGATGAGCAGTTCTTC
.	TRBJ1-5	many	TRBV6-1	CAPSDWYHSNQPQHF	TGTGCCCCGAGCGACTGGTACCATAGCAATCAGCCCCAGCATTTT
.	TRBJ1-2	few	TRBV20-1	CSARVGEDGYTF	TGCAGTGCTAGAGTAGGGGAGGATGGCTACACCTTC
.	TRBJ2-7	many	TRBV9	CASSVDAGGGAREQYF	TGTGCCAGCAGCGTAGACGCCGGAGGGGGGGCTCGCGAGCAGTACTTC
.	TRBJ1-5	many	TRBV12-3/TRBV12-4	CASSPRTNQPQHF	TGTGCCAGCAGCCCCCGCACCAATCAGCCCCAGCATTTT
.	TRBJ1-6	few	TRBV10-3	CAISERVGDDPLHF	TGTGCCATCAGTGAGCGAGTAGGCGATGATCCCCTCCACTTT
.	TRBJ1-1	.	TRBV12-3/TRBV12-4	CASSPNRRRAFF	TGTGCCAGCAGCCCAAACAGGAGACGAGCTTTCTTT
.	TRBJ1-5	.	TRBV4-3	CASSQDRSDNQPQHF	TGCGCCAGCAGCCAAGACAGGTCTGATAATCAGCCCCAGCATTTT
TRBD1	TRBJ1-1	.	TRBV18	CASSRNGGQGVNTEAFF	TGTGCCAGCTCACGGAACGGGGGACAGGGTGTGAACACTGAAGCTTTCTTT